This TCR beta chain was retrieved from a study of blood T cell repertoires in COVID-19. Study-wide background: PBMCs, B-cell-depleted T cells, or T cells provided the cDNA or gDNA that made up the material.

Authors' analysis steps: Counts of nucleated cells, estimated from reference gene primer amplification, were obtained. The assay was immunoSEQ multiplex PCR, and TCRdb's table has in-frame clones only and misses some. V, J and clone size derive from that table, while D and trimming were established from the DNA sequence. This sample has about 110,000 clones; 88% occur once, and the top ten carry 2% to 2.5%. Looked up from germline, CDR1 is SGDLS and CDR2 is YYNGEE. There are 16 residues in the CDR3. Between the trimmed V and J ends, which lost 0 bases and 0 bases, there was a span of 9 bases. The V gene is TRBV9, the J gene TRBJ1-4; TRBD1 might be the D (5 bases). This clonotype originated in a human donor in a cohort sampled during active COVID-19. Sequencing was done on a sample of peripheral blood. CDR3 residues: CASSVGADTTNEKLFF. In DNA, the CDR3 is TGTGCCAGCAGCGTAGGGGCGGACACAACTAATGAAAAACTGTTTTTT.